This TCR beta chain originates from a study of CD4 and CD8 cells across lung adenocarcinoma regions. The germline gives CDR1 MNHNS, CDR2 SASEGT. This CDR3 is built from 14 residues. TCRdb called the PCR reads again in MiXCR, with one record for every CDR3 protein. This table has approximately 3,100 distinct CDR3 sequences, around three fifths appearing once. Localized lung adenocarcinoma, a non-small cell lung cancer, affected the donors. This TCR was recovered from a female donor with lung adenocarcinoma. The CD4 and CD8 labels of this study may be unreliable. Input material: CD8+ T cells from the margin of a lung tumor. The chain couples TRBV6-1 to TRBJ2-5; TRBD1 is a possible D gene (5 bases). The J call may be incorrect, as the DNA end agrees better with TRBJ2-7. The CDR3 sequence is CASNPWGVSNEQYF. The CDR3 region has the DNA TGTGCCAGCAATCCATGGGGCGTTTCGAACGAGCAGTACTTC.